Listed here are 25 T cell receptor beta chains from one sample, sequenced in a study of blood T cell repertoires in COVID-19. Produced via immunoSEQ multiplex PCR; TCRdb's table is partial and in-frame only. The sample includes around 480,000 clones, roughly 90% of them seen just once. Sample: PBMCs or T cells enriched from blood (not recorded which). The receptors originated from a woman aged 18-29 years who had recovered from COVID-19.

This clone was counted once. V is TRBV13 and J is TRBJ1-2, with 7 bases identical to TRBD1. CDR1 and CDR2 (germline): PRHDT, FYEKMQ (reference sequence). This CDR3 has 13 residues. Trimming took 5 bases from V and 6 from J; bases not matched to a gene: 6. CDR3 sequence (DNA): TGTGCCAGCAGCACAGACAGGGAGAATGGCTACACCTTC. It is translated as CASSTDRENGYTF.

This chain connects TRBV12-3 or TRBV12-4 to TRBJ1-2, with 8 bases that match TRBD1. J gave up 7 bases and V 5 bases, and 6 bases lay outside the gene matches. The CDR3 spans 13 residues. This CDR3 is CASSGDRGGGYTF. The CDR3 DNA is TGTGCCAGCAGTGGTGACAGGGGAGGTGGCTACACCTTC.

This clone was seen only once. V usage is TRBV28 and J usage is TRBJ2-1; weak D call: TRBD2 (7 bases). Germline lookup yields CDR1 MDHEN and CDR2 SYDVKM. V dropped 7 bases and J dropped 7 bases, with 23 bases sitting between them. The length of the CDR3 is 16 residues. In DNA form, the CDR3 reads TGTGCCAGCACCCCACTCCGCCAGGGAGGGGGGAATGAGCAGTTCTTC. Protein product: CASTPLRQGGGNEQFF.

The chain uses TRBV6-6 and TRBJ1-3, with D unresolved. V was clipped by 6 bases and J by 9 bases, with 12 bases between them. CDR1 and CDR2 (germline): MNHNY, SVGAGI (reference sequence). The CDR3 has 12 amino acids. Here the CDR3 DNA reads TGTGCCAGCAGCCAAGGAAGAGGCACCATATATTTT. Translating it yields CASSQGRGTIYF.

This chain uses TRBV11-2 with TRBJ2-7, with D possibly being TRBD1 (6 bases). CDR3 length: 15 residues. Looked up from germline, CDR1 is SGHAT and CDR2 is FQNNGV. V was pared by 5 bases and J by 5 bases, with 19 bases between. CDR3 protein: CASSTNPTGTDEQYF. CDR3 nucleotide sequence: TGTGCCAGCAGCACGAATCCTACAGGGACGGACGAGCAGTACTTC.

The rearrangement joins TRBV30 to TRBJ1-1; possibly TRBD1 for D (5 bases). Trimming shortened V by 4 bases and J by 1 base, and 13 bases separated the two germline ends. The CDR3 is made up of 14 amino acids. Germline CDR1 GTSNPN, CDR2 SVGIG (reference sequence). The CDR3 DNA reads as TGTGCCTGGAATGGAGGGACCCCGAACACTGAAGCTTTCTTT. As protein: CAWNGGTPNTEAFF.

The gene calls are TRBV28 and TRBJ2-7, with 9 bases that match TRBD1. J gave up 4 bases and V 3 bases, and 7 bases lay outside the gene matches. CDR3 length: 15 amino acids. CDR1 is MDHEN and CDR2 is SYDVKM in the germline V gene. CDR3 loop: CASSLNTGGMYEQYF. The CDR3 nucleotides are TGTGCCAGCAGTTTGAACACAGGGGGCATGTACGAGCAGTACTTC.

J is TRBJ1-4 and V is TRBV7-9, with 7 bases lining up with TRBD1. This CDR3 contains 19 residues. CDR1 is SEHNR and CDR2 is FQNEAQ in the germline V gene (reference sequence). With V trimmed by 3 bases and J by 1 base, 14 bases remained unmatched. For the CDR3, the DNA is TGTGCCAGCAGCTTTAATAGCGACAGGGTTGAGGAAACTAATGAAAAACTGTTTTTT. Protein sequence: CASSFNSDRVEETNEKLFF.

This clone was counted a few times. The chain couples TRBV16 to TRBJ2-1; 9 bases align to TRBD1. J lost 8 bases, V lost 1 base, and 9 bases had no gene match. CDR1 is KGHSY, CDR2 FQNENV, per germline. This CDR3 has 16 residues. CDR3 in amino acids: CASSQLETGGEDEQFF. As DNA, the CDR3 is TGTGCCAGCAGCCAATTGGAGACAGGGGGGGAGGATGAGCAGTTCTTC. The complete variable domain, with remaining parts taken from reference TRBV16 and TRBJ2-1, reads GEEVAQTPKHLVRGEGQKAKLYCAPIKGHSYVFWYQQVLKNEFKFLISFQNENVFDETGMPKERFSAKCLPNSPCSLEIQATKLEDSAVYFCASSQLETGGEDEQFFGPGTRLTVL.

The chain employs TRBV2 and TRBJ1-5; D is perhaps TRBD1 (6 bases). Trimming pared 1 base from V and 4 bases from J, leaving 14 bases between. Per germline, CDR1 SNHLY and CDR2 FYNNEI. This CDR3 region has 16 residues. CDR3 region: CASSEVTGHENQPQHF. CDR3 coding DNA: TGTGCCAGCAGTGAAGTAACAGGGCATGAAAATCAGCCCCAGCATTTT. Supplemented by reference TRBV2 and TRBJ1-5, the full variable domain reads EPEVTQTPSHQVTQMGQEVILRCVPISNHLYFYWYRQILGQKVEFLVSFYNNEISEKSEIFDDQFSVERPDGSNFTLKIRSTKLEDSAMYFCASSEVTGHENQPQHFGDGTRLSIL.

The V and J genes are TRBV5-8 and TRBJ1-6; a weak D match, TRBD1 (5 bases). The germline CDR1 and CDR2 sequences are SGHTS and YDEGEE. This CDR3 is built from 14 residues. Trimming removed 4 bases from V and 10 bases from J, with 15 bases in between. This chain's CDR3 is CASSLGQGESPLHF. The CDR3 DNA sequence: TGTGCCAGCAGCCTTGGGCAGGGTGAATCACCCCTCCACTTT.

The chain uses TRBV2 and TRBJ2-5, with a tentative D call TRBD1 (5 bases). The V and J ends lost 3 bases and 3 bases respectively, with 11 bases between them. Germline loops: CDR1 SNHLY, CDR2 FYNNEI. This CDR3 has 14 residues. This CDR3 reads CASSELTGEETQYF. CDR3 nucleotide sequence: TGTGCCAGCAGTGAGTTAACAGGAGAAGAGACCCAGTACTTC.

The chain uses TRBV5-1 and TRBJ1-1; the D is unclear. Germline V gene sequence: CDR1 SGHRS, CDR2 YFSETQ. The V gene lost 2 bases and the J gene lost 8 bases, with 7 bases spanning the gap. The CDR3 length is 11 residues. The CDR3 spells CASSFPGEAFF. Written as DNA, the CDR3 is TGCGCCAGCAGCTTCCCCGGGGAAGCTTTCTTT.

CDR3 amino acids: CASSPEVGGTDTQYF. CDR3 bases: TGCGCCAGCAGCCCAGAGGTAGGAGGTACAGATACGCAGTATTTT. This chain joins TRBV5-1 and TRBJ2-3; D may be TRBD2 (5 bases). Germline V gives CDR1 SGHRS, CDR2 YFSETQ. CDR3 length equals 15 residues. Trimming removed 4 bases from V and 3 bases from J, with 15 bases in between.

The chain links TRBV9 to TRBJ1-5, with a weak D call TRBD1 (5 bases). With 3 bases removed from V and 4 bases from J, the gap between germline ends came to 8 bases. This CDR3 has 13 amino acids. Looked up from germline, CDR1 is SGDLS and CDR2 is YYNGEE. The CDR3 region is CASSEGPNQPQHF. The CDR3 coding sequence is TGTGCCAGCAGCGAGGGGCCGAATCAGCCCCAGCATTTT.

This clone appeared once. V and J are TRBV5-1 and TRBJ2-2, with D uncertain. CDR3 length equals 13 residues. Germline values: CDR1 SGHRS, CDR2 YFSETQ. V shed 0 bases and J shed 6 bases, with 6 bases lying between them. CDR3 sequence: CASSLVRSGELFF. CDR3 nucleotides: TGCGCCAGCAGCTTGGTGCGATCCGGGGAGCTGTTTTTT.

This clone showed up just a few times. The gene calls are TRBV12-3 or TRBV12-4 and TRBJ1-1; D unresolved. CDR3 length equals 11 residues. Trimming cost V 3 bases and J 5 bases, with 4 bases left between them. The CDR3 spells CASSFNTEAFF. The CDR3 nucleotides are TGTGCCAGCAGTTTTAATACTGAAGCTTTCTTT.

This chain connects TRBV21-1 to TRBJ1-4; the table assigns TRBD1, which was not confirmed against the DNA. TRBV21-1 is termed a pseudogene. The CDR3 loop spans 15 amino acids. DNA for the CDR3: TGTGCCAGCAGCAAAGCGGGGACAGTGGGTGAAAAACTGTTTTTT. This codes for CASSKAGTVGEKLFF.

This clone was detected a few times. The chain employs TRBV27 and TRBJ1-2, with 9 bases matching TRBD1. From germline, CDR1 is MNHEY and CDR2 SMNVEV (reference sequence). The junction had 10 bases not matched to a gene; V was cut back by 4 bases and J by 7 bases. CDR3 length: 15 residues. CDR3 region: CASSSYTGGVSGYTF. In nucleotides, the CDR3 is TGTGCCAGCAGTTCATATACAGGGGGCGTTTCTGGCTACACCTTC.

The V gene is TRBV28, the J gene TRBJ2-7; the match to TRBD1 covers 9 bases. V lost 4 bases, J lost 1 base, and 8 bases stayed unmatched. Per the germline V gene, CDR1 is MDHEN and CDR2 is SYDVKM. This CDR3 region has 16 residues. The CDR3 loop is CASSSGQGRGSYEQYF. The CDR3 DNA reads TGTGCCAGCAGTTCGGGACAGGGAAGGGGATCCTACGAGCAGTACTTC.

This clone has only a few counts. This chain links TRBV3-1 (or the pseudogene TRBV3-2) with TRBJ2-5, with 9 bases fitting TRBD2. The CDR3 is 13 residues long. Trimming removed 7 bases from V and 2 bases from J; junction bases left unmatched: 2. Germline V gives CDR1 LGHDT, CDR2 YNNKEL (reference sequence). CDR3 protein: CASTLAGQETQYF. Written as DNA, the CDR3 is TGTGCCAGCACCCTAGCGGGGCAAGAGACCCAGTACTTC.

The V call is TRBV28, the J call TRBJ2-3; TRBD1 matches 10 bases. The V and J ends lost 6 bases and 6 bases, in that order; junction bases with no gene match: 6. Germline-derived CDR1 and CDR2 are MDHEN and SYDVKM. The CDR3 is made up of 14 amino acids. This chain's CDR3 is CASRGGTGEDTQYF. The CDR3 bases are TGTGCCAGCAGGGGCGGGACAGGGGAGGATACGCAGTATTTT. The full variable domain, with the rest looked up from reference TRBV28 and TRBJ2-3, is DVKVTQSSRYLVKRTGEKVFLECVQDMDHENMFWYRQDPGLGLRLIYFSYDVKMKEKGDIPEGYSVSREKKERFSLILESASTNQTSMYLCASRGGTGEDTQYFGPGTRLTVL.

The rearrangement joins TRBV3-1 (or the pseudogene TRBV3-2) to TRBJ1-6; 7 bases line up with TRBD1. Trimming cost V 7 bases and J 7 bases; bases outside gene matches: 7. CDR3 length: 14 residues. CDR1 and CDR2 from the germline V gene are LGHDT and YNNKEL (reference sequence). The CDR3 DNA follows: TGTGCCAGCACCTTCGGGACAGCCAATTCACCCCTCCACTTT. Protein: CASTFGTANSPLHF.

The chain combines TRBV25-1 with TRBJ2-1; perhaps TRBD2 as D (5 bases). The CDR3 is made up of 15 amino acids. Germline assignment: CDR1 MGHDK and CDR2 SYGVNS. V was pared by 2 bases and J by 2 bases, with 10 bases between. The CDR3 DNA follows: TGTGCCAGCAGTGAAGCGGGTAAAGCCTACAATGAGCAGTTCTTC. Its translation is CASSEAGKAYNEQFF.

This clone was counted a single time. The chain uses TRBV7-9 and TRBJ2-7; 7 nucleotides align to TRBD1. Germline values: CDR1 SEHNR, CDR2 FQNEAQ (reference sequence). There are 14 residues in the CDR3. With V trimmed by 5 bases and J by 3 bases, 7 bases remained unmatched. The CDR3 region is CASSQGQNSYEQYF. The CDR3, as DNA: TGTGCCAGCAGCCAGGGACAGAACAGCTACGAGCAGTACTTC. The complete variable domain, with remaining parts taken from reference TRBV7-9 and TRBJ2-7, reads DTGVSQNPRHKITKRGQNVTFRCDPISEHNRLYWYRQTLGQGPEFLTYFQNEAQLEKSRLLSDRFSAERPKGSFSTLEIQRTEQGDSAMYLCASSQGQNSYEQYFGPGTRLTVT.